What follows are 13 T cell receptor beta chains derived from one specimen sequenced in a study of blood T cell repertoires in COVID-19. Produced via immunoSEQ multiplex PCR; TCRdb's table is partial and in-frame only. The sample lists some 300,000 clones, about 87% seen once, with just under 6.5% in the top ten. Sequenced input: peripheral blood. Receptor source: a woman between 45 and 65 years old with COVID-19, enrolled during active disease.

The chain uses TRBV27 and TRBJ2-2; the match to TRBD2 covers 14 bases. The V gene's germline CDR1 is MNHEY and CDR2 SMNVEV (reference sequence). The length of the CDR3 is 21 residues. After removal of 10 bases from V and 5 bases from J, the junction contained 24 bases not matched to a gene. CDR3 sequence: CATLRSTPGLAGDVGTGELFF. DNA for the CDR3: TGTGCCACCCTCCGATCGACTCCGGGACTAGCGGGAGATGTTGGTACCGGGGAGCTGTTTTTT.

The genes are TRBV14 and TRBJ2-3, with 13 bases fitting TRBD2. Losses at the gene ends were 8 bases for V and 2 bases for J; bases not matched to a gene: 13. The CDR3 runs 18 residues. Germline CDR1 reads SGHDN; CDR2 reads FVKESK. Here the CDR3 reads CASSQLAGGVSITDTQYF. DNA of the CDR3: TGTGCCAGCTCTCAACTAGCGGGAGGGGTTTCAATCACAGATACGCAGTATTTT. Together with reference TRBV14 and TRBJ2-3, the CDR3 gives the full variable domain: EAGVTQFPSHSVIEKGQTVTLRCDPISGHDNLYWYRRVMGKEIKFLLHFVKESKQDESGMPNNRFLAERTGGTYSTLKVQPAELEDSGVYFCASSQLAGGVSITDTQYFGPGTRLTVL.

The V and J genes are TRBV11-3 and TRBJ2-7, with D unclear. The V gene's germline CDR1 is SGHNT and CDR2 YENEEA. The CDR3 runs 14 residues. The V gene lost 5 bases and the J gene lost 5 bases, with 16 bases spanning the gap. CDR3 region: CASSPRLVGHEQYF. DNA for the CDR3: TGTGCCAGCAGCCCCCGGTTGGTGGGCCACGAGCAGTACTTC.

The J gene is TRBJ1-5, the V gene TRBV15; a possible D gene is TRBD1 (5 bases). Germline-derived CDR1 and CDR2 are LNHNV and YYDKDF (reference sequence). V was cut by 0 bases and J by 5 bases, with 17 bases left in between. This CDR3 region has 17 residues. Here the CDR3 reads CATSRDRGRVQDQPQHF. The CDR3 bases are TGTGCCACCAGCAGAGATAGGGGCAGGGTACAGGATCAGCCCCAGCATTTT.

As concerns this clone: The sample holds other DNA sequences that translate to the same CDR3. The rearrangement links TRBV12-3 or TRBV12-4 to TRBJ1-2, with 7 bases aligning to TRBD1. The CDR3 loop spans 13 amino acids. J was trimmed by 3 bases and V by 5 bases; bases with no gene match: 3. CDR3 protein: CASSPGTDYGYTF. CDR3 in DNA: TGTGCCAGCAGTCCCGGGACAGACTATGGCTACACCTTC.

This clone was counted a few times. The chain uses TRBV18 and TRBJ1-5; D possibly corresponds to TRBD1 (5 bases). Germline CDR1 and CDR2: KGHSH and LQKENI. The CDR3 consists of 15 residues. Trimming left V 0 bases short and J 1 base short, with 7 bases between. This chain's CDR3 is CASSPPGGSNQPQHF. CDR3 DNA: TGTGCCAGCTCACCACCGGGGGGGAGCAATCAGCCCCAGCATTTT.

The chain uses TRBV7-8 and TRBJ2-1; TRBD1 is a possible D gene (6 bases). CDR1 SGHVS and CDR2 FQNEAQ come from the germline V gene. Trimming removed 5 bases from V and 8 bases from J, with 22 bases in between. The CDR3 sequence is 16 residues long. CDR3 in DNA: TGTGCCAGCAGCCTCTCCGCAGGGGACAAGCCCCATGAGCAGTTCTTC. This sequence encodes CASSLSAGDKPHEQFF. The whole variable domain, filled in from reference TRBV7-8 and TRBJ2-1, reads GAGVSQSPRYKVAKRGQDVALRCDPISGHVSLFWYQQALGQGPEFLTYFQNEAQLDKSGLPSDRFFAERPEGSVSTLKIQRTQQEDSAVYLCASSLSAGDKPHEQFFGPGTRLTVL.

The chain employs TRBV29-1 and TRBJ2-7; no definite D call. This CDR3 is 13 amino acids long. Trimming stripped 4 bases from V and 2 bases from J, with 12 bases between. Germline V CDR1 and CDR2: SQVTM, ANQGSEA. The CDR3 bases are TGCAGCGTTGTATGGCAGTTCACCTACGAGCAGTACTTC. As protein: CSVVWQFTYEQYF.

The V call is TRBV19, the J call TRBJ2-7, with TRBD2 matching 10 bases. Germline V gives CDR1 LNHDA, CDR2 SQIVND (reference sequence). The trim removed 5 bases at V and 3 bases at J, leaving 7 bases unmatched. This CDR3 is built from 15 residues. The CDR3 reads CASSARRLAGYEQYF. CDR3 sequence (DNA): TGTGCCAGTAGTGCCCGACGACTAGCGGGCTACGAGCAGTACTTC. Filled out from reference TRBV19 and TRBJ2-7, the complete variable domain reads DGGITQSPKYLFRKEGQNVTLSCEQNLNHDAMYWYRQDPGQGLRLIYYSQIVNDFQKGDIAEGYSVSREKKESFPLTVTSAQKNPTAFYLCASSARRLAGYEQYFGPGTRLTVT.

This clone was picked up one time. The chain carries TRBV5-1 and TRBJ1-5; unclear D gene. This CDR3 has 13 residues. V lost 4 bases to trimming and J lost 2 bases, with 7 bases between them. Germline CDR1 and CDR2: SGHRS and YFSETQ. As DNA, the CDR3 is TGCGCCAGCAGCCCCTATGGCAATCAGCCCCAGCATTTT. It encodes CASSPYGNQPQHF.

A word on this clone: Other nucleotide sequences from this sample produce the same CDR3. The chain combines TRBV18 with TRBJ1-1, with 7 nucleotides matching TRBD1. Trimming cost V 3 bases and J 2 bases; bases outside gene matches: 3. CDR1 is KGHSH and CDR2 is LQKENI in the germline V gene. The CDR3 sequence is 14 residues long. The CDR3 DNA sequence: TGTGCCAGCTCACCCGGGACAGTAAACACTGAAGCTTTCTTT. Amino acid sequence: CASSPGTVNTEAFF.

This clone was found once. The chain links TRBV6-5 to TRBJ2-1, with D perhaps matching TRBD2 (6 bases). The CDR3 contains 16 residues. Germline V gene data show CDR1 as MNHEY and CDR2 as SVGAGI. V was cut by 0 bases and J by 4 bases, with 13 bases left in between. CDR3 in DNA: TGTGCCAGCAGTTACTCCGGAGGGACTTCTTACAATGAGCAGTTCTTC. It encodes CASSYSGGTSYNEQFF.

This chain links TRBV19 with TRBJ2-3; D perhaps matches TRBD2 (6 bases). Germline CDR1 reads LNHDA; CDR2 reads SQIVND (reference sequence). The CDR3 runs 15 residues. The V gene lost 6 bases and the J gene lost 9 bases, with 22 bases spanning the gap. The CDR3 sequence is CASRTPGLRIGTQYF. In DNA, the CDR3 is TGTGCCAGTAGGACACCGGGACTCAGGATCGGCACGCAGTATTTT.